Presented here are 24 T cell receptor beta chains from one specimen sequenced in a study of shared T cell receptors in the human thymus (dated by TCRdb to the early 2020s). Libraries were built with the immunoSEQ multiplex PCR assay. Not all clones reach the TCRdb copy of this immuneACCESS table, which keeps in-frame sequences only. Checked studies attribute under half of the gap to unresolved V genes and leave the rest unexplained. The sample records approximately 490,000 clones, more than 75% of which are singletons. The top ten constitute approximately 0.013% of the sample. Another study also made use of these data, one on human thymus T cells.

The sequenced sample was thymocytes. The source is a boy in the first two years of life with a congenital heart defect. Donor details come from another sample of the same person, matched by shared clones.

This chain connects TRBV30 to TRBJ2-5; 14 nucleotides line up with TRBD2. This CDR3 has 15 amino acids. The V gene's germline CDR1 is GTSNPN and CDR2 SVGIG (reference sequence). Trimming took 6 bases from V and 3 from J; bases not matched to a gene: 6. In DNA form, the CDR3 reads TGTGCCTGTAGACCGGGACTAGCGGGAGAAGAGACCCAGTACTTC. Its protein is CACRPGLAGEETQYF. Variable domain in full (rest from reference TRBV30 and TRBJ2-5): SQTIHQWPATLVQPVGSPLSLECTVEGTSNPNLYWYRQAAGRGLQLLFYSVGIGQISSEVPQNLSASRPQDRQFILSSKKLLLSDSGFYLCACRPGLAGEETQYFGPGTRLLVL.

CDR3 nucleotide sequence: TGTGCCAGCAGCCCCCGCACCCTTCGCTACGAGCAGTACTTC. Residues: CASSPRTLRYEQYF. V is TRBV6-5 and J is TRBJ2-5; D gene unclear. The assigned J gene may be wrong: the sequence end matches TRBJ2-7 better. The germline V gene has CDR1 MNHEY and CDR2 SVGAGI. This CDR3 spans 14 amino acids.

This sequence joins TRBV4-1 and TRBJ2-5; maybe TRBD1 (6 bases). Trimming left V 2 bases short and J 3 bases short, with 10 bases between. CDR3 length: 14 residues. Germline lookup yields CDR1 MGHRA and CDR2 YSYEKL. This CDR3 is CASSQTDREETQYF. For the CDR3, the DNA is TGCGCCAGCAGCCAAACGGACAGAGAAGAGACCCAGTACTTC.

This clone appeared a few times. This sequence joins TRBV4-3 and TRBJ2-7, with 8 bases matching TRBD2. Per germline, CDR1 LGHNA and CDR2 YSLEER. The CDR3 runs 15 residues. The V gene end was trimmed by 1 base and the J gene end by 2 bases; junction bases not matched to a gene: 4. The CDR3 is CASSQADGRAYEQYF. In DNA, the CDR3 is TGCGCCAGCAGCCAAGCTGACGGGAGGGCCTACGAGCAGTACTTC.

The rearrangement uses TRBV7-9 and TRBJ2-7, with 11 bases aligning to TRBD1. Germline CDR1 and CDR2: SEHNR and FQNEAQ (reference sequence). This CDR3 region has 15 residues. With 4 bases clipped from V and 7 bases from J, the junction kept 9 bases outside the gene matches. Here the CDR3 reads CASSSKGDRGYEQYF. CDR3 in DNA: TGTGCCAGCAGCTCCAAAGGGGACAGGGGGTATGAGCAGTACTTC.

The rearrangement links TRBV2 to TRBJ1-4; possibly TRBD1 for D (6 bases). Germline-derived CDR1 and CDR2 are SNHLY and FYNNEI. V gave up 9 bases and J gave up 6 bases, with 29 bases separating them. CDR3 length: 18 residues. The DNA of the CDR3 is TGTGCCAGTCGATTAACGGACAGCCGTCAAGGTTCTTATGAAAAACTGTTTTTT. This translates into CASRLTDSRQGSYEKLFF.

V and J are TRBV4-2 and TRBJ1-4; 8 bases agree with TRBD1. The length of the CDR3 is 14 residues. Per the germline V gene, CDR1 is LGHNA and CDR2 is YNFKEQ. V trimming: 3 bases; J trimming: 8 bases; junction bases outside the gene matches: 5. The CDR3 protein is CASSHGQGVEKLFF. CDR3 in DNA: TGTGCCAGCAGCCACGGACAGGGAGTGGAAAAACTGTTTTTT.

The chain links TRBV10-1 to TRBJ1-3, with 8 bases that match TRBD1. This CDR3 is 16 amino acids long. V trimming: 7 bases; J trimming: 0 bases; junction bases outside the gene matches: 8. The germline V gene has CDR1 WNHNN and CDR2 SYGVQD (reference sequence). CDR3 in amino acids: CASMDRVALSGNTIYF. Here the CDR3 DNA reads TGCGCCAGCATGGACAGGGTAGCCCTCTCTGGAAACACCATATATTTT.

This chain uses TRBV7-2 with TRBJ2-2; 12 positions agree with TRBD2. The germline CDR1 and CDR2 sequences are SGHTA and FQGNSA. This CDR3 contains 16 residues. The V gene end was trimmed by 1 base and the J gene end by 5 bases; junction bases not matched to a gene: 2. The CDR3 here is CASSLEGTSGTGELFF. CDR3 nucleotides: TGTGCCAGCAGCTTAGAAGGGACTAGCGGGACCGGGGAGCTGTTTTTT.

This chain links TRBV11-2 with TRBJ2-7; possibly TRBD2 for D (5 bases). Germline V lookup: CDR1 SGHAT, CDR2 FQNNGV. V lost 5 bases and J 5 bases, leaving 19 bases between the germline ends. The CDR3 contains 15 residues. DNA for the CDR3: TGTGCCAGCAGCCCTTTCTCCGGGTTCGGGAACGAGCAGTACTTC. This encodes CASSPFSGFGNEQYF.

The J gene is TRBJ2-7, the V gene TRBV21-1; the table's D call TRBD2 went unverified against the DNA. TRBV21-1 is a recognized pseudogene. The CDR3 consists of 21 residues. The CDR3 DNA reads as TGTGCCAGCTCACCTCTTAATCCCGGGACTAGCGGAAATGTGCCTTCCTACGAGCAGTACTTC. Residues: CASSPLNPGTSGNVPSYEQYF.

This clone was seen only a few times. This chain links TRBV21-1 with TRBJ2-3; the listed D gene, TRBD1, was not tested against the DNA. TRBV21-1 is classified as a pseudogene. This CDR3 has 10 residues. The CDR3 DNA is TGTGCCAGACACACAGATACGCAGTATTTT. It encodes CARHTDTQYF.

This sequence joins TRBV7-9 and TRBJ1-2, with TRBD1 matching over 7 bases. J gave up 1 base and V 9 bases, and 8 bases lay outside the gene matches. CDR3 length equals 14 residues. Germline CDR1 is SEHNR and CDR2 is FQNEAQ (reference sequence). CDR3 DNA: TGTGCCAGTATGGACAGGCCGCTTAACTATGGCTACACCTTC. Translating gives CASMDRPLNYGYTF. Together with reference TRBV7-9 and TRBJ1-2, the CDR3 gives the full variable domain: DTGVSQNPRHKITKRGQNVTFRCDPISEHNRLYWYRQTLGQGPEFLTYFQNEAQLEKSRLLSDRFSAERPKGSFSTLEIQRTEQGDSAMYLCASMDRPLNYGYTFGSGTRLTVV.

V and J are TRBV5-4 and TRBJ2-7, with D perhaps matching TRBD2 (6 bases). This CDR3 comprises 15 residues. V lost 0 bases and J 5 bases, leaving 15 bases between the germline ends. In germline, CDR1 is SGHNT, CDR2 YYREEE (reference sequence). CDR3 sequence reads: CASSLEERATHEQYF. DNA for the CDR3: TGTGCCAGCAGCTTGGAGGAGCGGGCCACCCACGAGCAGTACTTC.

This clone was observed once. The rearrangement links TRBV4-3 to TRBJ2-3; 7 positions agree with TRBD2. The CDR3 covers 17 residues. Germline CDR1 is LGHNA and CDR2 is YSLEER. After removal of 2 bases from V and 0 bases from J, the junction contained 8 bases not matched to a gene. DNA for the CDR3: TGCGCCAGCAGCCAACGAGGCGGAGCGGGAAGCACAGATACGCAGTATTTT. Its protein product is CASSQRGGAGSTDTQYF.

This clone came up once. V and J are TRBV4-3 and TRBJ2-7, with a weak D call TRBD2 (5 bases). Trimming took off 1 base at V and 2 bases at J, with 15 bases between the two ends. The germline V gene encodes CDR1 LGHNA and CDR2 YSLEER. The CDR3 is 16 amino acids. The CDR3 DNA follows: TGCGCCAGCAGCCAAGCCCTACGGCTAGCCACCTACGAGCAGTACTTC. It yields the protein CASSQALRLATYEQYF.

In DNA form, the CDR3 reads TGCAGTGCTAGAAGGGAGGATACGCAGTATTTT. The encoded protein is CSARREDTQYF. This chain joins TRBV20-1 and TRBJ2-3; perhaps TRBD2 as D (5 bases). Between the trimmed V and J ends, which lost 2 bases and 6 bases, there was a span of 6 bases. CDR1 and CDR2 from the germline V gene are DFQATT and SNEGSKA (reference sequence). The CDR3 consists of 11 residues.

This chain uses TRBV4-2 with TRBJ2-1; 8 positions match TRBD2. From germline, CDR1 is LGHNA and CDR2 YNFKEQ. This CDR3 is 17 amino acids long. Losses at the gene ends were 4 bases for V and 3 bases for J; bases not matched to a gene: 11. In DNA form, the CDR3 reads TGTGCCAGCAGCCTGGGGAGCGGGGGACGGGACTACAATGAGCAGTTCTTC. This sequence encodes CASSLGSGGRDYNEQFF.

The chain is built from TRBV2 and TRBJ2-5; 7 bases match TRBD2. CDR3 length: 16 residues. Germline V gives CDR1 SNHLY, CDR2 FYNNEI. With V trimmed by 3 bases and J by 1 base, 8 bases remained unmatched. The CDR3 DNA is TGTGCCAGCAGTGACCCTATACTAGCGTCCCAAGAGACCCAGTACTTC. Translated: CASSDPILASQETQYF.

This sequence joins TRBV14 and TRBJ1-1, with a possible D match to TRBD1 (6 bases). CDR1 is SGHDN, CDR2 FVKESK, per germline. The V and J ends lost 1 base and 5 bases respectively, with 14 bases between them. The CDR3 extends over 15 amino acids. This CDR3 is CASSQVVQGSTEAFF. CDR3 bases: TGTGCCAGCAGCCAAGTTGTACAGGGCTCTACTGAAGCTTTCTTT.

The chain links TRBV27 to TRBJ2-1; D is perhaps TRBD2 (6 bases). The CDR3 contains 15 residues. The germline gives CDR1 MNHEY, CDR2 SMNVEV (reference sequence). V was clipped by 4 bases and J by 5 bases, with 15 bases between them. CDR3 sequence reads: CASSSRLEGDNEQFF. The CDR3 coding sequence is TGTGCCAGCAGTTCCCGGCTGGAGGGAGACAATGAGCAGTTCTTC.

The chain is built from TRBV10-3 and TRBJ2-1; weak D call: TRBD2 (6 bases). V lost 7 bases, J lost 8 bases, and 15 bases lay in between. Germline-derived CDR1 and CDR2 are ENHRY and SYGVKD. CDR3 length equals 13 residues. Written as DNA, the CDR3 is TGTGCCATCACTCAACTGGGGGGAGATGAGCAGTTCTTC. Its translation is CAITQLGGDEQFF.

The CDR3 nucleotides read TGTGCCAGCAGCTTGGGGACTAGCGGCTTCCCCTCCTACAATGAGCAGTTCTTC. Its protein is CASSLGTSGFPSYNEQFF. V and J are TRBV5-4 and TRBJ2-1, with 10 bases that match TRBD2. With V trimmed by 0 bases and J by 0 bases, 6 bases remained unmatched. The V gene's germline CDR1 is SGHNT and CDR2 YYREEE (reference sequence). CDR3 length: 18 residues.

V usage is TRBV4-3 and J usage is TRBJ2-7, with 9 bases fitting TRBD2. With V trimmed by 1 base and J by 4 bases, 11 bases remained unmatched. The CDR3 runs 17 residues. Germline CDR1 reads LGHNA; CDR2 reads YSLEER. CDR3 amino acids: CASSQAYRTAGGYEQYF. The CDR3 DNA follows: TGCGCCAGCAGCCAAGCCTACCGGACAGCGGGAGGATACGAGCAGTACTTC.